The sample holds many counts of the clone carrying this TCR beta chain. The V gene end was trimmed by 6 bases and the J gene end by 5 bases; junction bases not matched to a gene: 12. The CDR3 contains 16 residues. Germline-derived CDR1 and CDR2 are DFQATT and SNEGSKA (reference sequence). TCRdb re-analysed the 5' RACE reads in MiXCR, keeping a single row per CDR3 protein. The sample shows about 59,000 distinct CDR3 sequences, about 10% of them seen only once. This sample is part of a study of early T cells in non-severe SARS-CoV-2 infection. The rearrangement links TRBV20-1 to TRBJ2-3; 12 positions agree with TRBD2. Sequenced input: whole blood. The receptor's source is an adult who was a healthcare worker with PCR-confirmed SARS-CoV-2 infection or an uninfected control (not recorded which). The CDR3: CSANRLAGGREDTQYF. The CDR3 region has the DNA TGCAGTGCAAACCGCCTAGCGGGGGGGCGTGAAGATACGCAGTATTTT.